Below are 11 T cell receptor beta chains sequenced from a single sample in a study of T cell responses to AZD1222 COVID-19 vaccine. Data came from immunoSEQ multiplex PCR; TCRdb stores just in-frame clones and leaves some out. Of 60,000 to 80,000 clones listed, roughly 85% are singletons. The sample in question was peripheral blood, obtained on day 0 of AZD1222 vaccination. These receptors came from an adult in good health.

The V call is TRBV7-3, the J call TRBJ2-1; D perhaps matches TRBD1 (5 bases). Germline CDR1 reads SGHTA; CDR2 reads FQGTGA. The CDR3 consists of 14 residues. V was trimmed by 6 bases and J by 5 bases, leaving 14 bases between them. The CDR3 DNA is TGTGCCAGCAGTCAACAACAGGCTCACAATGAGCAGTTCTTC. Its translation is CASSQQQAHNEQFF.

This clone came up once. The genes are TRBV5-1 and TRBJ1-2, with D uncertain. The length of the CDR3 is 12 residues. Germline V CDR1 and CDR2: SGHRS, YFSETQ. The V end lost 1 base, the J end lost 1 base, and 2 bases lay between the germline ends. The CDR3: CASSLSNYGYTF. The DNA of the CDR3 is TGCGCCAGCAGCTTGAGTAACTATGGCTACACCTTC.

The chain uses TRBV9 and TRBJ2-7; TRBD1 matches at 9 bases. The CDR3 sequence is 15 residues long. V shed 0 bases and J 6 bases; nucleotides not matched to a gene: 7. CDR1 is SGDLS, CDR2 YYNGEE, per germline. The CDR3 is CASSVEGTGLFEQYF. CDR3 nucleotide sequence: TGTGCCAGCAGCGTAGAGGGGACAGGGCTCTTCGAGCAGTACTTC.

The CDR3 DNA reads as TGTGCCAGCAACCCGCAGGTGACCCTTAACACCGGGGAGCTGTTTTTT. Translating it yields CASNPQVTLNTGELFF. This rearrangement joins TRBV7-2 to TRBJ2-2; D is uncertain. The CDR3 sequence is 16 residues long. The V and J ends lost 7 bases and 2 bases respectively, with 17 bases between them. CDR1 SGHTA and CDR2 FQGNSA come from the germline V gene.

The chain joins TRBV6-6 to TRBJ2-7; the D is unclear. Trimming took 7 bases from V and 5 from J, leaving 21 bases between them. CDR1 MNHNY and CDR2 SVGAGI come from the germline V gene (reference sequence). The CDR3 spans 15 residues. For the CDR3, the DNA is TGTGCCAGCATCCCGGGCGTGGGGTATCTGGACGAGCAGTACTTC. Translating gives CASIPGVGYLDEQYF.

The J gene is TRBJ2-5, the V gene TRBV5-4; D is ambiguous. CDR1 and CDR2 from the germline V gene are SGHNT and YYREEE (reference sequence). The CDR3 sequence is 16 residues long. V lost 4 bases, J lost 2 bases, and 18 bases lay in between. In nucleotides, the CDR3 is TGTGCCAGCAGCCTCCCCCCGGGCGCAAATCAAGAGACCCAGTACTTC. It encodes CASSLPPGANQETQYF.

The chain carries TRBV5-1 and TRBJ2-7, with TRBD1 as a possible D gene (6 bases). Germline V lookup: CDR1 SGHRS, CDR2 YFSETQ. The ends were cut back, 5 bases at V and 1 base at J, with 13 bases in the middle. The length of the CDR3 is 14 residues. CDR3 nucleotide sequence: TGCGCCAGCAGTTGGACAGTCGTTTCCTACGAGCAGTACTTC. Protein product: CASSWTVVSYEQYF.

V is TRBV5-4 and J is TRBJ1-2, with D uncertain. CDR3 length: 12 residues. V lost 2 bases to trimming and J lost 7 bases, with 9 bases between them. Germline V gene lookup returns CDR1 SGHNT and CDR2 YYREEE (reference sequence). The CDR3 sequence is CASSFPEGGYTF. CDR3 nucleotides: TGTGCCAGCAGCTTCCCGGAGGGTGGCTACACCTTC.

This clone was detected once. This sequence joins TRBV5-6 and TRBJ2-3, with D maybe TRBD2 (7 bases). Germline V gene data show CDR1 as SGHDT and CDR2 as YYEEEE. This CDR3 comprises 15 residues. Trimming stripped 4 bases from V and 5 bases from J, with 17 bases between. CDR3 protein: CASSRTGGRKDTQYF. For the CDR3, the DNA is TGTGCCAGCAGCCGGACCGGGGGGCGGAAAGATACGCAGTATTTT.

The gene calls are TRBV3-1 (or the pseudogene TRBV3-2) and TRBJ1-2; D call uncertain. The V end was cut by 1 base, the J end by 3 bases, with 6 bases between. Germline CDR1 LGHDT, CDR2 YNNKEL (reference sequence). The CDR3 has 13 amino acids. The CDR3 nucleotides read TGTGCCAGCAGCCAAGTGGGGTACTATGGCTACACCTTC. Its translation is CASSQVGYYGYTF.

The V and J genes are TRBV6-5 and TRBJ1-6, with no clear D. In germline, CDR1 is MNHEY, CDR2 SVGAGI. The CDR3 is made up of 15 amino acids. The germline V and J ends were trimmed by 7 bases and 0 bases, with 10 bases remaining between them. The CDR3 coding sequence is TGTGCCAGCACCCCTCCAAGCTCCTATAATTCACCCCTCCACTTT. Protein sequence: CASTPPSSYNSPLHF.